The sequence of this TCR beta chain was determined in a study of shared clonotypes between healthy human individuals. The DNA input per sorted-subset replicate PCR was 200 to 250 ng, corresponding to around 28,000 T cell genomes. TCRdb keeps only in-frame clones here, not all; method: immunoSEQ multiplex PCR. The sample comprises 2 million to 2.5 million clones, about 92% of which are singletons, and 0.39% rests with the top ten. The CD4+ fraction was divided into a CD45RA+ naive subset and a CD45RA-negative memory subset. Germline loops: CDR1 ENHRY, CDR2 SYGVKD. Trimming took 6 bases from V and 8 from J; bases not matched to a gene: 4. The CDR3 spans 13 residues.

The sequencing sample was made of naive CD4+ T cells from PBMCs. Subset given: CD45RA+ positively selected. This chain links TRBV10-3 with TRBJ1-4, with 9 bases aligning to TRBD1. The receptor was isolated from a man younger than 35 in good health. Some clones in this sample may be carry-over from other donors' samples. The CDR3 sequence is CAIRGTGTEKLFF. CDR3 DNA: TGTGCCATCAGGGGGACAGGGACCGAAAAACTGTTTTTT.